This T cell receptor beta chain was found in a study of T cells in Graves' hyperthyroidism and ophthalmopathy. Across the study: Before treatment of any kind, peripheral blood was taken at initial diagnosis.

This CDR3 spans 15 amino acids. V lost 2 bases and J lost 2; bases outside the gene matches: 1. Germline V lookup: CDR1 MNHEY, CDR2 SVGAGI. What was amplified from RNA transcripts were TCR beta CDR3 regions. The TCR CDR3 was amplified in a first-round RT-PCR using the HTBI primer set. TCRdb passed the multiplex PCR reads through MiXCR, listing each CDR3 protein once. The data contain 550,000 to 850,000 distinct CDR3 sequences, around 20% of them singletons. Patients having uncontrolled infection, another autoimmune disease, pregnancy or lactation were not included. In making diagnoses, clinical symptoms, serum thyroxine and TRAb, thyroid ultrasound and orbital computed tomography were all used.

The receptor's source is a woman aged 50 to 60 with Graves' hyperthyroidism that later progressed to Graves' ophthalmopathy. The chain uses TRBV6-5 and TRBJ1-5; TRBD1 matches 9 bases. Material: blood. CDR3 sequence: CASSYGTGRNQPQHF. The CDR3 DNA follows: TGTGCCAGCAGTTACGGGACAGGGCGCAATCAGCCCCAGCATTTT.